This TCR beta chain was identified in a study of blood T cells in healthy people across ages. Overall study findings and caveats: Possibly, changes in expanded clonotypes were confounded because donor CMV status was unknown.

Then a second PCR, running roughly 7 to 11 cycles, was carried out with a sample-barcoded 5' primer and a J-beta primer mix. TCRdb ran MiXCR on the 5' RACE reads and lists one entry per CDR3 protein. The sample gives around 1,900,000 distinct CDR3 sequences, roughly two fifths of which show up once; 20% to 25% is in the top ten. Each donor supplied ten milliliters of peripheral blood. Per-sample yields of isolated PBMCs were at least 6.5 million. Per the germline V gene, CDR1 is SGHRS and CDR2 is YFSETQ. The CDR3 loop spans 14 amino acids. Trimming removed 4 bases from V and 0 bases from J, with 10 bases in between. This clonotype turned up a few times. Its specificity is unknown.

The clonotype originates from a human donor in good health. Sequencing was done on a sample of blood. V and J are TRBV5-1 and TRBJ1-1, with D hard to call. The DNA of the CDR3 is TGCGCCAGCAGCCCTGTTATTATGAACACTGAAGCTTTCTTT. Translating it yields CASSPVIMNTEAFF.